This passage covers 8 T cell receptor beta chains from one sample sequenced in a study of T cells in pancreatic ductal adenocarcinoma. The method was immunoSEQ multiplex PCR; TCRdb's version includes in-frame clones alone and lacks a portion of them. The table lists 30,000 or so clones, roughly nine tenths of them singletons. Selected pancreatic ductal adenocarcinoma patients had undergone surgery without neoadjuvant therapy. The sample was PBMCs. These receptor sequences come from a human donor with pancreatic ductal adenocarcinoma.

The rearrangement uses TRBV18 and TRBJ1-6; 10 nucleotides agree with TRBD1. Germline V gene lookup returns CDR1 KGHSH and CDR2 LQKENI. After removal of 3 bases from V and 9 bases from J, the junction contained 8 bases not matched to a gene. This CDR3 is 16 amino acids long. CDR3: CASSPTGTGEGSPLHF. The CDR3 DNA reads TGTGCCAGCTCACCGACCGGGACAGGGGAGGGTTCACCCCTCCACTTT.

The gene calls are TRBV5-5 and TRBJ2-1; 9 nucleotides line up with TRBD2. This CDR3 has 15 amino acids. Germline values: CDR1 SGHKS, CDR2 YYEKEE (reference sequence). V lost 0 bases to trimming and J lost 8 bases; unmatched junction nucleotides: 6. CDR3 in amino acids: CASSLVIAGDDEQFF. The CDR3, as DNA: TGTGCCAGCAGCTTGGTGATAGCGGGAGACGATGAGCAGTTCTTC.

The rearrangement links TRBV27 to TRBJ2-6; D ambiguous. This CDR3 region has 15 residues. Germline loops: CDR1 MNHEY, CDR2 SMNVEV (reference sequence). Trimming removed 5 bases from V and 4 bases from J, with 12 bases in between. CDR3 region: CASSPLVGGANVLTF. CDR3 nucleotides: TGTGCCAGCAGTCCCCTCGTGGGGGGGGCCAACGTCCTGACTTTC.

The CDR3 DNA sequence: TGTGCCAGCAGTGACTCGCCTGCAGGCTCCTACAATGAGCAGTTCTTC. Translation gives CASSDSPAGSYNEQFF. J is TRBJ2-1 and V is TRBV6-4; D is ambiguous. In germline, CDR1 is MRHNA, CDR2 SNTAGT. V lost 0 bases, J lost 0 bases, and 9 bases lay in between. The CDR3 sequence is 16 residues long.

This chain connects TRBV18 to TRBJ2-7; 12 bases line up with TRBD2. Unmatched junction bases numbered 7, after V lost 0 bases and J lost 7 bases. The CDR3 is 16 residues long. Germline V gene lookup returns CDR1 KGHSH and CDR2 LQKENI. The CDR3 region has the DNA TGTGCCAGCTCACCACCTCTAGCGGGAGGGCCGGGGGAGCAGTACTTC. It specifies CASSPPLAGGPGEQYF.

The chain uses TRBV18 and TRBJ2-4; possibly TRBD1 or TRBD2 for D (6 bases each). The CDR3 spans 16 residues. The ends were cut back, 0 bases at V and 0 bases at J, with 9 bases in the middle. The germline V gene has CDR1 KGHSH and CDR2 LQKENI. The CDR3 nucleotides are TGTGCCAGCTCACCACCGGAGGGGGTAGCCAAAAACATTCAGTACTTC. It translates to CASSPPEGVAKNIQYF.

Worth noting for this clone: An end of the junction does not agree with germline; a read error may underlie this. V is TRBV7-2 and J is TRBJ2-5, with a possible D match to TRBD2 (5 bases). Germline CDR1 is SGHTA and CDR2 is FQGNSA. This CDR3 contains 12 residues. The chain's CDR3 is CASSLARETQYF. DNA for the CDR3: TGTGCCAGCAGCCTAGCTCGTGAGACCCAGTACTTC.

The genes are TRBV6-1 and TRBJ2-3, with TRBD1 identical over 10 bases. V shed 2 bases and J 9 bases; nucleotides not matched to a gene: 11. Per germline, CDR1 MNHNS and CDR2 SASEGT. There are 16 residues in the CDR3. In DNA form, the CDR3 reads TGTGCCAGCAGTGAATCTTTCGGACAGGGGGAAAGGACGCAGTATTTT. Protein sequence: CASSESFGQGERTQYF.